The sequence of this T cell receptor beta chain was determined in a study of cytomegalovirus exposure and HLA in healthy donors. The CDR3 spans 16 residues. The germline V gene has CDR1 MDHEN and CDR2 SYDVKM. V was shortened by 5 bases and J by 0 bases, with 15 bases between the two germline ends. Assay used: immunoSEQ multiplex PCR; TCRdb lists only in-frame clones, some missing. Counted here are approximately 49,000 clones, around 91% occurring once; the ten biggest clones make up around 1.4%. The receptor was isolated from a man between 18 and 29 years old in good health and CMV-seronegative. The sequenced sample was PBMCs. V and J are TRBV28 and TRBJ2-3; D is perhaps TRBD2 (5 bases). The chain's CDR3 is CASSPSIGGSTDTQYF. DNA for the CDR3: TGTGCCAGCAGTCCCTCAATCGGCGGGAGCACAGATACGCAGTATTTT.